Each of the 2 T cell receptor beta chains below was sequenced from the same sample in a study of neurological immune-mediated disorders. TCRdb analysed the 5' RACE reads with MiXCR anew, one entry per CDR3 protein. Of 65,000 to 80,000 distinct CDR3 sequences listed, 17% are singletons. Sequencing input: PBMCs. Receptors originate from a woman aged 40 to 55 in good health.

This clonotype was picked up many times. This chain links TRBV7-9 with TRBJ2-5, with a weak D call TRBD2 (5 bases). Germline V gene data show CDR1 as SEHNR and CDR2 as FQNEAQ (reference sequence). The CDR3 totals 14 residues. V lost 1 base to trimming and J lost 6 bases, with 12 bases between them. The DNA of the CDR3 is TGTGCCAGCAGCTTAGTTCGGGAAGGGAAGACCCAGTACTTC. It translates to CASSLVREGKTQYF.

This clonotype was counted ten times or more. The V gene is TRBV10-3, the J gene TRBJ2-5; 8 nucleotides agree with TRBD1. The length of the CDR3 is 15 residues. The V and J ends lost 9 bases and 2 bases, in that order; junction bases with no gene match: 11. Germline values: CDR1 ENHRY, CDR2 SYGVKD. CDR3 sequence: CAISDRAAYQETQYF. Here the CDR3 DNA reads TGTGCCATTTCGGACAGGGCCGCTTATCAAGAGACCCAGTACTTC.